The rows below give T cell receptor beta chains drawn from one sample of a study of T cells in Graves' hyperthyroidism and ophthalmopathy. Using its own MiXCR run on the multiplex PCR reads, TCRdb lists one record per CDR3 protein. The sample consists of some 300,000 distinct CDR3 sequences, around a sixth of them appearing once. The source material was blood. These receptors came from a man aged 30-40 years with Graves' hyperthyroidism. CDR3s include the opening cysteine and the closing phenylalanine or tryptophan. The order of the fields is J gene, V gene, clone size, D gene, CDR3 protein, CDR3 DNA. A D gene is named only where the DNA matches it firmly. Some rows mark clone size as missing; the rest say once, few, many or name a class of expanded clone.

TRBJ2-3 | TRBV25-1 | few | . | CASSEFGGTQYF | TGTGCCAGCAGTGAATTTGGGGGAACGCAGTATTTT
TRBJ1-2 | TRBV18 | few | . | CASSPDWGPYGYTF | TGTGCCAGCTCACCGGATTGGGGGCCCTATGGCTACACCTTC
TRBJ1-6 | TRBV6-1 | . | . | CASRATPGRLNSPLHF | TGTGCCAGCAGGGCCACCCCGGGACGTCTCAATTCACCCCTCCACTTT
TRBJ1-2 | TRBV27 | . | . | CASSRGNSYGYTF | TGTGCCAGCTCGAGGGGGAACTCCTATGGCTACACCTTC
TRBJ2-1 | TRBV3-1 | . | . | CASSQDRIHEQFF | TGTGCCAGCAGCCAAGATCGAATCCATGAGCAGTTCTTC
TRBJ2-1 | TRBV28 | many | . | CASSLYAGRTRHEQFF | TGTGCCAGCAGTTTATATGCCGGCAGAACCCGCCATGAGCAGTTCTTC
TRBJ1-2 | TRBV24-1 | many | . | CATSASRSGYTF | TGTGCCACCAGTGCCTCGAGGAGTGGCTACACCTTC
TRBJ2-1 | TRBV28 | many | TRBD2 | CASSSFSGIPGNEQFF | TGTGCCAGCAGTTCCTTTAGCGGGATTCCCGGGAATGAGCAGTTCTTC
TRBJ1-5 | TRBV12-3/TRBV12-4 | many | . | CASSLDGSYQPQHF | TGTGCCAGCAGTTTAGACGGCAGCTATCAGCCCCAGCATTTT
TRBJ2-5 | TRBV2 | . | TRBD1 | CASRTGTGGRETQYF | TGTGCCAGCAGGACCGGGACAGGGGGCAGGGAGACCCAGTACTTC
TRBJ1-2 | TRBV6-1 | few | . | CASSDNGDFGYTF | TGTGCCAGCAGTGATAATGGAGATTTTGGCTACACCTTC
TRBJ2-4 | TRBV7-9 | few | . | CASSLEADRIQYF | TGTGCCAGCAGCTTAGAGGCCGATCGGATTCAGTACTTC
TRBJ2-5 | TRBV5-6 | many | . | CASSWEKETQYF | TGTGCCAGCAGCTGGGAGAAAGAGACCCAGTACTTC
TRBJ2-1 | TRBV3-1 | . | TRBD2 | CASRGGLALYNEQFF | TGTGCCAGCAGAGGGGGACTAGCCCTCTACAATGAGCAGTTCTTC
TRBJ1-5 | TRBV28 | few | . | CASSPGFSQPQHF | TGTGCCAGCAGTCCAGGGTTCAGTCAGCCCCAGCATTTT
TRBJ2-1 | TRBV20-1 | many | . | CSAIRPSTYNEQFF | TGCAGTGCCATCAGACCCAGTACCTACAATGAGCAGTTCTTC
TRBJ2-1 | TRBV27 | many | . | CASSFRGNEQFF | TGTGCCAGCAGTTTTCGCGGCAATGAGCAGTTCTTC
TRBJ2-7 | TRBV12-3/TRBV12-4 | many | . | CASSSSGGYEQYF | TGTGCCAGCAGTTCATCCGGAGGCTACGAGCAGTACTTC
TRBJ2-1 | TRBV19 | . | . | CASRENSYNEQFF | TGTGCCAGCAGGGAAAACTCCTACAATGAGCAGTTCTTC
TRBJ1-1 | TRBV3-1 | many | TRBD1 | CASSPRQGGETEAFF | TGTGCCAGCAGCCCTCGACAGGGAGGGGAGACTGAAGCTTTCTTT
TRBJ2-1 | TRBV20-1 | many | . | CSAQVGIDEQFF | TGCAGTGCTCAAGTGGGGATCGATGAGCAGTTCTTC
TRBJ2-7 | TRBV29-1 | . | . | CSVVKQGYEQYF | TGCAGCGTTGTTAAACAGGGCTACGAGCAGTACTTC
TRBJ2-3 | TRBV6-6 | many | TRBD2 | CASSYSVGGGSTDTQYF | TGTGCCAGCAGTTACTCGGTGGGGGGGGGGTCCACAGATACGCAGTATTTT
TRBJ2-1 | TRBV27 | many | TRBD1 | CASSQGAGLRNEQFF | TGTGCCAGCAGCCAGGGGGCAGGGTTGCGAAATGAGCAGTTCTTC
TRBJ2-7 | TRBV10-3 | many | . | CAISESGSLSEQYF | TGTGCCATCAGTGAGTCGGGCAGTTTGAGCGAGCAGTACTTC
TRBJ2-2 | TRBV24-1 | few | . | CATSDASITGELFF | TGTGCCACCAGTGATGCCAGCATCACCGGGGAGCTGTTTTTT
TRBJ1-6 | TRBV7-2 | few | . | CASSLGGAGRYNSPLHF | TGTGCCAGCAGCTTAGGAGGGGCAGGGCGATATAATTCACCCCTCCACTTT
TRBJ2-3 | TRBV18 | many | . | CASSPGPVTDTQYF | TGTGCCAGCTCACCGGGACCGGTAACAGATACGCAGTATTTT